These T cell receptor beta chains were read from a single sample in a study of radiotherapy plus CTLA-4 blockade in lung cancer. Only in-frame clones appear in the TCRdb table, and some are missing; sequencing was by immunoSEQ multiplex PCR. The repertoire holds about 45,000 clones, with approximately 76% as singletons. The input for sequencing was peripheral blood, taken from a patient treated with radiotherapy plus ipilimumab. The receptor set was obtained from a human donor with non-small cell lung cancer who had stable disease on radiotherapy plus ipilimumab. CDR3s leave out the opening cysteine and the closing phenylalanine or tryptophan. D genes are given only for firm matches.

v_gene	d_gene	j_gene	CDR3aa
TRBV18	NA	TRBJ1-5	ASSQDYGSNQPQH
TRBV18	TRBD2	TRBJ2-1	ASSLRPPGLADNEQF
TRBV6-1	TRBD1	TRBJ1-2	ASHDRVAGYT
TRBV5-1	NA	TRBJ1-3	ASSLELSSGNTIY
TRBV19	NA	TRBJ1-5	ASSIDSPGNQPQH
TRBV9	NA	TRBJ1-1	ASSSSDPKRGTEAF
TRBV11-2	TRBD1	TRBJ2-1	ASSQGALTQF
TRBV5-4	TRBD2	TRBJ2-5	ASSPGRGIQETQY
TRBV27	TRBD1	TRBJ1-6	ASSSETGGTSPLH
TRBV4-3	NA	TRBJ2-1	ASSQDRGSQF
TRBV4-3	TRBD1	TRBJ1-2	ASSLDRVNYGYT
TRBV6-6	TRBD1	TRBJ2-2	ASSATGAGELF
TRBV5-4	NA	TRBJ2-5	ASSGGGTVRETQY
TRBV4-1	NA	TRBJ1-2	ASSPGSGGGWLGYT
TRBV19	NA	TRBJ2-3	ASSSTGRTDTQY
TRBV7-2	TRBD2	TRBJ2-2	ASSYNGGLNTGELF
TRBV7-2	NA	TRBJ1-5	ASSLTGREQPQH
TRBV5-1	TRBD2	TRBJ2-1	ASSLVAGYNEQF
TRBV7-9	TRBD1	TRBJ1-2	ASSLDRGLVELYGYT
TRBV5-1	NA	TRBJ1-1	ASRESGTSNTEAF
TRBV5-1	NA	TRBJ1-1	ASSLGSKPNTEAF
TRBV7-6	NA	TRBJ1-1	ASSPRGGVGNTEAF
TRBV9	TRBD2	TRBJ2-1	ASSAGTSVNNEQF
TRBV2	NA	TRBJ1-1	ASSEGGRGTEAF